This record covers a single TCR beta chain. Its specificity is unknown. Germline V CDR1 and CDR2: SNHLY, FYNNEI. This CDR3 spans 13 amino acids. V dropped 8 bases and J dropped 3; count of bases not matched to a gene: 7. This record comes from a study of early T cells in non-severe SARS-CoV-2 infection. Study context: Unsorted whole-blood RNA was sequenced in bulk, leaving chains unpaired.

cDNA molecules, individually, were tagged with unique molecular identifiers. TCRdb re-analysed the 5' RACE reads in MiXCR, keeping a single row per CDR3 protein. The top ten hold more than 20% of the sample, which has fewer than 55,000 distinct CDR3 sequences, 5.5% to 7.5% seen once. General study points: In VDJdb matching, anti-spike CD8 responses were favored while private and CD4 specificities went missing.

The clonotype originates from an adult who was a healthcare worker with PCR-confirmed SARS-CoV-2 infection or an uninfected control (not recorded which). The chain links TRBV2 to TRBJ2-7; 7 nucleotides line up with TRBD2. The sequencing used whole blood, collected at baseline. The CDR3 DNA sequence: TGTGCCAGCTTACGGGAGGTTTACTACGAGCAGTACTTC. It is translated as CASLREVYYEQYF.